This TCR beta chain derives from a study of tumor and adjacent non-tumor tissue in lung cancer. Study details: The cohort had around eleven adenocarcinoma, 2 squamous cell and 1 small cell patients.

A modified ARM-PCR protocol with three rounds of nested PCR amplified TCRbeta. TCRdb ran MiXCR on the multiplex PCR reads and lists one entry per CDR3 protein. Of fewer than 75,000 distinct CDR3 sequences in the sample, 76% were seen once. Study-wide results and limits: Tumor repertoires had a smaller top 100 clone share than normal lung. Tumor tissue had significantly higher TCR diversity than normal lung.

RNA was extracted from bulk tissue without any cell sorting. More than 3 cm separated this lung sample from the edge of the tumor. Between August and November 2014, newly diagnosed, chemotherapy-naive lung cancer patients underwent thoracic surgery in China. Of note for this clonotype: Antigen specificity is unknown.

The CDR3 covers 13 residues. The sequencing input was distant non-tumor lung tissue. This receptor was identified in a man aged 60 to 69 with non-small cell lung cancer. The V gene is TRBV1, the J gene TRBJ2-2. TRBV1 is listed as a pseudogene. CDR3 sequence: CTKYYGTTWELFF. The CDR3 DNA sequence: TGCACCAAATACTATGGGACCACCTGGGAGCTGTTTTTT.